This T cell receptor beta chain was identified in a study of cytomegalovirus exposure and HLA in healthy donors. The PCR employed 60 Vbeta primers together with 13 Jbeta primers. Here immunoSEQ multiplex PCR was the method, and the copy in TCRdb shows in-frame clones only, minus some. This table has some 120,000 clones, roughly 83% appearing once. Sequences were obtained from PBMCs. The origin of this receptor is a man aged 18 to 29 in good health and CMV-seropositive.

The CDR3 nucleotides are TGTGCCATCAGTGGAGGGGGGGCGGCTAGCGGGGGGATTTTGGATGAGCAGTTCTTC. As protein: CAISGGGAASGGILDEQFF. V gene TRBV10-3 combines with J gene TRBJ2-1; 11 bases fit TRBD2. The CDR3 has 19 residues. Germline CDR1 ENHRY, CDR2 SYGVKD. V shed 4 bases and J 8 bases; nucleotides not matched to a gene: 19.